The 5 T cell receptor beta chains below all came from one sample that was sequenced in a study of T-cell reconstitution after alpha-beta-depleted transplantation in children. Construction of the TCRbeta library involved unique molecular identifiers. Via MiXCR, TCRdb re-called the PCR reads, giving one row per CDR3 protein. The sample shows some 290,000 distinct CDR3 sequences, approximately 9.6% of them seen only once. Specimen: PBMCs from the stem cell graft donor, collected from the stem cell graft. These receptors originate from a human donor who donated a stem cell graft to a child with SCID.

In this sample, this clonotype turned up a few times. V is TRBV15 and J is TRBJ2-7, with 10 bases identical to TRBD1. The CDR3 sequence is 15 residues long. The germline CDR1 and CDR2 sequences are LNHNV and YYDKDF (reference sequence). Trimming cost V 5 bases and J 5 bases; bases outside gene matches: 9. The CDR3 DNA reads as TGTGCCACCAGCGGAGGGACAGGGGCCTCGAACGAGCAGTACTTC. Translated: CATSGGTGASNEQYF.

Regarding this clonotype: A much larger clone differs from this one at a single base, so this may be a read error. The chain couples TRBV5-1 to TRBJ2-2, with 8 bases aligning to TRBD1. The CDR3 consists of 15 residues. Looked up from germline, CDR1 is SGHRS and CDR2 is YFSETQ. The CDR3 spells CTSSHGTGNTGELFF. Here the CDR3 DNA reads TGCACCAGCAGCCACGGGACAGGGAACACCGGGGAGCTGTTTTTT.

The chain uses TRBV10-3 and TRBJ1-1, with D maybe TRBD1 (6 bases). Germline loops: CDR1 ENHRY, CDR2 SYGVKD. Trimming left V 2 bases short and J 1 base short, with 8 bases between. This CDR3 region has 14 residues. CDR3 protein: CAISERGSNTEAFF. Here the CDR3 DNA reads TGTGCCATCAGTGAGAGGGGGTCGAACACTGAAGCTTTCTTT.

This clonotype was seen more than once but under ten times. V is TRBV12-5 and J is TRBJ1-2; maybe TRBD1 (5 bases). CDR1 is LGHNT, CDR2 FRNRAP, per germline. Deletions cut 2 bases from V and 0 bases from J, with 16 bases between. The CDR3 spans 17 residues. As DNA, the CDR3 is TGTGCTAGTGGTTTGACTTTGACAGACCTAGCTAACTATGGCTACACCTTC. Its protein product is CASGLTLTDLANYGYTF. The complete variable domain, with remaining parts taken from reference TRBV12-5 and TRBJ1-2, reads DARVTQTPRHKVTEMGQEVTMRCQPILGHNTVFWYRQTMMQGLELLAYFRNRAPLDDSGMPKDRFSAEMPDATLATLKIQPSEPRDSAVYFCASGLTLTDLANYGYTFGSGTRLTVV.

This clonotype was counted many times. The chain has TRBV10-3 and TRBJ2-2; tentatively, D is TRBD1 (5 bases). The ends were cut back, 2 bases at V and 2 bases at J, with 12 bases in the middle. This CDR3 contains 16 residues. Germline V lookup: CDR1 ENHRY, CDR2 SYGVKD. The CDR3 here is CAISEPTDSNTGELFF. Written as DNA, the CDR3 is TGTGCCATCAGTGAGCCGACAGACTCCAACACCGGGGAGCTGTTTTTT.